This TCR beta chain was identified during a study of vaccination and CD4 T cells after COVID-19. The Oncomine TCR Beta short-read assay generated sequence data from the DNA of cultured CD4+ T cells. From the PCR reads, TCRdb called clonotypes with MiXCR, one entry per CDR3 protein. This sample has about 12,000 distinct CDR3 sequences, with roughly 61% found just once. Treatment here: roughly nine-day PBMC culture with coronavirus spike peptide pools or control peptides (ViraFEST assay). Culture conditions combined 1.5 million to 2.5 million PBMCs per well with about 9.2 IU/ml IL-2 and roughly 10 ug/ml peptide pools. V lost 6 bases and J 0 bases, leaving 6 bases between the germline ends. Germline CDR1 is DFQATT and CDR2 is SNEGSKA (reference sequence). The CDR3 covers 11 residues. Note on this clonotype: Its target is unknown.

The V gene is TRBV20-1, the J gene TRBJ2-7; unclear D gene. The clonotype was recovered from a human donor who had recovered from COVID-19. Input material: CD4+ T cells from blood, cultured in vitro. CDR3 in amino acids: CSAADSYEQYF. The CDR3 bases are TGCAGTGCCGCCGACTCCTACGAGCAGTACTTC.